The 18 T cell receptor beta chains presented below share a single source sample, sequenced in a study of blood T cell repertoires in COVID-19. The assay was immunoSEQ multiplex PCR, and TCRdb's table has in-frame clones only and misses some. The sample has 110,000 to 150,000 clones; roughly three quarters are singletons. Input material: peripheral blood. The receptor source for this set is a woman in her seventies with COVID-19, enrolled during active disease.

V is TRBV3-1 (or the pseudogene TRBV3-2) and J is TRBJ1-2; no definite D call. This CDR3 region has 13 residues. Trimming stripped 4 bases from V and 2 bases from J, with 8 bases between. Per the germline V gene, CDR1 is LGHDT and CDR2 is YNNKEL (reference sequence). The CDR3 sequence is CASSRGKNYGYTF. CDR3 DNA sequence: TGTGCCAGCAGCCGAGGAAAGAACTATGGCTACACCTTC.

The CDR3 DNA reads TGTGCCAGCAGTTTCACAGATTCCTACGAGCAGTACTTC. Protein sequence: CASSFTDSYEQYF. The J gene is TRBJ2-7, the V gene TRBV12-3 or TRBV12-4; no firm D call. Trimming removed 3 bases at V and 1 base at J, with 7 bases between. The CDR3 consists of 13 residues.

This clone was observed a handful of times. The J gene is TRBJ2-2, the V gene TRBV29-1, with D perhaps TRBD1 (6 bases). Between the trimmed V and J ends, which lost 7 bases and 6 bases, there was a span of 15 bases. This CDR3 is built from 13 residues. The germline CDR1 and CDR2 sequences are SQVTM and ANQGSEA. DNA of the CDR3: TGCAGCGGGCGGCAGGGGCTGGCCGGGGAGCTGTTTTTT. Its translation: CSGRQGLAGELFF.

The J gene is TRBJ1-1, the V gene TRBV7-2; TRBD1 matches at 10 bases. With V trimmed by 5 bases and J by 5 bases, 17 bases remained unmatched. Looked up from germline, CDR1 is SGHTA and CDR2 is FQGNSA. The CDR3 has 18 amino acids. The CDR3 region has the DNA TGTGCCAGCAGCCTCACTTCCGGGACAGGGGCTCGAGGGACTGAAGCTTTCTTT. Its translation: CASSLTSGTGARGTEAFF. Supplemented by reference TRBV7-2 and TRBJ1-1, the full variable domain reads GAGVSQSPSNKVTEKGKDVELRCDPISGHTALYWYRQSLGQGLEFLIYFQGNSAPDKSGLPSDRFSAERTGGSVSTLTIQRTQQEDSAVYLCASSLTSGTGARGTEAFFGQGTRLTVV.

This sequence joins TRBV5-1 and TRBJ2-7; TRBD1 is a possible D gene (6 bases). Germline CDR1 reads SGHRS; CDR2 reads YFSETQ. The V gene lost 4 bases and the J gene lost 5 bases, with 25 bases spanning the gap. The CDR3 is 17 residues long. DNA for the CDR3: TGCGCCAGCAGCGATTGGCCCCACGGGCAGGGGATGGACGAGCAGTACTTC. The encoded protein is CASSDWPHGQGMDEQYF.

V is TRBV2 and J is TRBJ2-3; the D gene is possibly TRBD2 (6 bases). Trimming cost V 2 bases and J 1 base, with 10 bases left between them. Germline CDR1 SNHLY, CDR2 FYNNEI. The CDR3 spans 15 residues. CDR3 DNA sequence: TGTGCCAGCAGTGAAAGGGCGGGGCGCACAGATACGCAGTATTTT. The encoded protein is CASSERAGRTDTQYF. Supplemented by reference TRBV2 and TRBJ2-3, the full variable domain reads EPEVTQTPSHQVTQMGQEVILRCVPISNHLYFYWYRQILGQKVEFLVSFYNNEISEKSEIFDDQFSVERPDGSNFTLKIRSTKLEDSAMYFCASSERAGRTDTQYFGPGTRLTVL.

V gene TRBV3-1 (or the pseudogene TRBV3-2) combines with J gene TRBJ2-7; the D is unclear. CDR1 is LGHDT, CDR2 YNNKEL, per germline (reference sequence). V lost 4 bases to trimming and J lost 1 base, with 14 bases between them. This CDR3 comprises 15 residues. The CDR3 reads CASSPSGFASYEQYF. The CDR3 DNA sequence: TGTGCCAGCAGCCCCTCGGGTTTCGCGTCCTACGAGCAGTACTTC.

The rearrangement joins TRBV4-3 to TRBJ2-5, with a tentative D call TRBD1 (6 bases). This CDR3 spans 15 amino acids. Germline loops: CDR1 LGHNA, CDR2 YSLEER. Trimming cost V 0 bases and J 2 bases, with 10 bases left between them. The CDR3 nucleotides read TGCGCCAGCAGCCAAGATGTCAGGGGACAAGAGACCCAGTACTTC. It is translated as CASSQDVRGQETQYF.

The V and J genes are TRBV7-6 and TRBJ2-4; 10 nucleotides match TRBD1. CDR1 is SGHVS and CDR2 is FNYEAQ in the germline V gene. CDR3 size: 16 residues. V trimming: 1 base; J trimming: 3 bases; junction bases outside the gene matches: 3. The CDR3 DNA reads TGTGCCAGCAGCTTAGGACAGGGGGCTGACAAAAACATTCAGTACTTC. Translation gives CASSLGQGADKNIQYF.

This clone has only a few counts. The chain employs TRBV4-2 and TRBJ2-5; 9 bases line up with TRBD2. The V and J ends lost 1 base and 4 bases, in that order; junction bases with no gene match: 10. Germline CDR1 and CDR2: LGHNA and YNFKEQ. This CDR3 has 17 amino acids. The CDR3 region is CASSQGRLAEGRETQYF. The CDR3 region has the DNA TGTGCCAGCAGCCAAGGACGACTAGCGGAGGGGAGAGAGACCCAGTACTTC.

In its sample, this clone was seen once. The chain has TRBV7-9 and TRBJ1-4; unclear D gene. Looked up from germline, CDR1 is SEHNR and CDR2 is FQNEAQ (reference sequence). This CDR3 spans 15 amino acids. Trimming took off 3 bases at V and 7 bases at J, with 15 bases between the two ends. The DNA for the CDR3 is TGTGCCAGCAGCTTCGCAGGATTCGGTCCTGAAAAACTGTTTTTT. Its translation is CASSFAGFGPEKLFF. The full variable domain, its missing parts supplied by reference TRBV7-9 and TRBJ1-4, is DTGVSQNPRHKITKRGQNVTFRCDPISEHNRLYWYRQTLGQGPEFLTYFQNEAQLEKSRLLSDRFSAERPKGSFSTLEIQRTEQGDSAMYLCASSFAGFGPEKLFFGSGTQLSVL.

In its sample, this clone was seen a few times. V and J are TRBV5-1 and TRBJ2-3; 10 bases align to TRBD2. Germline CDR1 SGHRS, CDR2 YFSETQ. This CDR3 is 15 amino acids long. J was trimmed by 0 bases and V by 6 bases; bases with no gene match: 4. As DNA, the CDR3 is TGCGCCAGCATCCTTAGCGGGGGGAGCACAGATACGCAGTATTTT. Protein: CASILSGGSTDTQYF.

CDR3: CASSNRGEKLFF. CDR3 DNA: TGTGCCAGCAGCAACAGGGGTGAAAAACTGTTTTTT. The chain carries TRBV11-2 and TRBJ1-4; TRBD1 matches at 7 bases. The CDR3 sequence is 12 residues long. Looked up from germline, CDR1 is SGHAT and CDR2 is FQNNGV. Unmatched junction bases numbered 1, after V lost 5 bases and J lost 7 bases. Using reference TRBV11-2 and TRBJ1-4 for the parts outside the CDR3, the full variable domain is EAGVAQSPRYKIIEKRQSVAFWCNPISGHATLYWYQQILGQGPKLLIQFQNNGVVDDSQLPKDRFSAERLKGVDSTLKIQPAKLEDSAVYLCASSNRGEKLFFGSGTQLSVL.

The gene calls are TRBV2 and TRBJ1-2; TRBD1 agrees at 7 bases. Germline V gene sequence: CDR1 SNHLY, CDR2 FYNNEI. This CDR3 has 15 residues. V lost 10 bases and J lost 4; bases outside the gene matches: 15. CDR3 nucleotides: TGTGCCACATCTATAATAAGGGGGCAGGGCTATGGCTACACCTTC. Translated: CATSIIRGQGYGYTF.

V usage is TRBV28 and J usage is TRBJ2-2; unclear D gene. Trimming took off 8 bases at V and 2 bases at J, with 12 bases between the two ends. CDR1 is MDHEN and CDR2 is SYDVKM in the germline V gene. The CDR3 spans 14 residues. CDR3 region: CASRGDGNTGELFF. For the CDR3, the DNA is TGTGCCAGCCGCGGTGACGGAAACACCGGGGAGCTGTTTTTT.

J is TRBJ1-2 and V is TRBV6-5; weak D call: TRBD1 (6 bases). The V end was cut by 10 bases, the J end by 0 bases, with 15 bases between. Germline loops: CDR1 MNHEY, CDR2 SVGAGI. The CDR3 contains 14 residues. The CDR3 DNA is TGTGCCATCCTACAGGGATTAGCTAACTATGGCTACACCTTC. Protein: CAILQGLANYGYTF.

V gene TRBV27 combines with J gene TRBJ1-1; possible D gene TRBD1, 6 bases. Trimming removed 8 bases at V and 0 bases at J, with 7 bases between. The CDR3 is 12 amino acids. Germline CDR1 is MNHEY and CDR2 is SMNVEV (reference sequence). The CDR3 bases are TGTGCCAGCGGACAGCTGAACACTGAAGCTTTCTTT. Amino acid sequence: CASGQLNTEAFF.

The gene calls are TRBV29-1 and TRBJ2-1; D ambiguous. Between the trimmed V and J ends, which lost 6 bases and 0 bases, there was a span of 15 bases. The V gene's germline CDR1 is SQVTM and CDR2 ANQGSEA. The CDR3 runs 15 residues. The CDR3, as DNA: TGCAGCGTCGCCTGGCCAGCTAGCTCCTACAATGAGCAGTTCTTC. This encodes CSVAWPASSYNEQFF.